The T cell receptor beta chain under discussion was sequenced for a study of blood T cells in healthy people across ages. General study findings and limits: Versus aged donors, long-lived donors had higher diversity and more naive CD4+ cells.

There were healthy Caucasian individuals from Russia, aged roughly 6 to 90, serving as donors. Investigators took 8 to 10 milliliters of peripheral blood from every donor. Isolated PBMCs totaled at least 6.5 million in each sample. The CDR3 is made up of 16 amino acids. Germline-derived CDR1 and CDR2 are SGDLS and YYNGEE. The authors ran a second PCR of roughly 7 to 11 cycles using a sample-barcoded 5' primer and a J-beta primer mix. TCRdb used MiXCR to reprocess the 5' RACE reads, holding one entry per CDR3 protein. The sample holds roughly 1,000,000 distinct CDR3 sequences, around 27% seen once. To note about this clonotype: Its specificity is not known. A junction end diverges from the germline sequence, so it may reflect a read error.

A further study also used this sample, focusing on T cells of mothers and their children.

This rearrangement joins TRBV9 to TRBJ2-5; 10 bases are a match to TRBD2. The tail of the sequence fits TRBJ2-1 better, so the J call may be wrong. This clonotype was sampled from a girl between 2 and 10 years old in good health. Sequenced: blood. The CDR3, as DNA: TGTGCCAGCAGCGCGGAAGGACTAGCGGCCTACAGTGAGCAGTTCTTC. It yields the protein CASSAEGLAAYSEQFF.